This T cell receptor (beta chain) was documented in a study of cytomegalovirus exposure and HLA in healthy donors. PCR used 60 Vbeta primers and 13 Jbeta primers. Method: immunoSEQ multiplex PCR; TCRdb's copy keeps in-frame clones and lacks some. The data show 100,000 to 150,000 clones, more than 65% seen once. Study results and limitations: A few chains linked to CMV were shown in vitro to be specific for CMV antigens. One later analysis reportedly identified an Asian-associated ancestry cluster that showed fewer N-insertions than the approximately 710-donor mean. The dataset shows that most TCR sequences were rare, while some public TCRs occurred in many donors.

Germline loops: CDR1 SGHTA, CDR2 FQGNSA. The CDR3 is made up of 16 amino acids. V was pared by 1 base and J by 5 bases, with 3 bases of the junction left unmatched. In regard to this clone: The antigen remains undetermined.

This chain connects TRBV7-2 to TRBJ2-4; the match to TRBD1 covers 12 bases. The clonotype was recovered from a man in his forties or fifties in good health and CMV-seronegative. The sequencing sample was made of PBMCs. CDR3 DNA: TGTGCCAGCAGCTTAGTTGGGACAGGGGGCGAAAACATTCAGTACTTC. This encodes CASSLVGTGGENIQYF. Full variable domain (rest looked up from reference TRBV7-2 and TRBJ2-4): GAGVSQSPSNKVTEKGKDVELRCDPISGHTALYWYRQSLGQGLEFLIYFQGNSAPDKSGLPSDRFSAERTGGSVSTLTIQRTQQEDSAVYLCASSLVGTGGENIQYFGAGTRLSVL.